Listed here are 17 T cell receptor beta chains from one sample, sequenced in a study of naive and memory T cell subsets. Both TRBC1 and TRBC2 were covered by a beta constant-region primer of two equimolar oligonucleotides. Each CDR3 protein gets one entry after TCRdb re-called the UMI-ligation and nested PCR reads with MiXCR. Here the sample spans more than 25,000 distinct CDR3 sequences, around a tenth being singletons. The specimen sequenced was effector memory CD4+ T cells from blood. Subset defined: effector memory, CD45RA- CD27-. These receptors came from a human donor in good health.

In its sample, this clonotype is large. V gene TRBV7-2 combines with J gene TRBJ2-7, with TRBD2 as a possible D gene (6 bases). The CDR3 covers 14 residues. Trimming removed 5 bases at V and 7 bases at J, with 18 bases between. Per the germline V gene, CDR1 is SGHTA and CDR2 is FQGNSA. CDR3 in amino acids: CASSRREKIGEQYF. The CDR3, as DNA: TGTGCCAGCAGCCGTCGGGAGAAGATCGGAGAGCAGTACTTC.

This clonotype was detected many times. The J gene is TRBJ2-2, the V gene TRBV29-1, with 9 bases lining up with TRBD2. CDR1 is SQVTM, CDR2 ANQGSEA, per germline. With 7 bases clipped from V and 3 bases from J, the junction kept 9 bases outside the gene matches. The CDR3 consists of 15 residues. The CDR3 region has the DNA TGCAGCGCACATAGCGGGAGAATGGACACCGGGGAGCTGTTTTTT. This translates into CSAHSGRMDTGELFF.

This clonotype has just a few counts. This chain joins TRBV2 and TRBJ2-7; 8 positions match TRBD1. The CDR3 covers 14 residues. J lost 2 bases, V lost 1 base, and 1 base had no gene match. Germline assignment: CDR1 SNHLY and CDR2 FYNNEI. CDR3 DNA sequence: TGTGCCAGCAGTGAAGGGGACAGGACCTACGAGCAGTACTTC. As protein: CASSEGDRTYEQYF.

This clonotype was observed at least ten times. This chain links TRBV7-2 with TRBJ1-1; TRBD1 might be the D (6 bases). V lost 11 bases, J lost 7 bases, and 17 bases lay in between. CDR3 length: 12 residues. The germline gives CDR1 SGHTA, CDR2 FQGNSA. CDR3 region: CAEILGGFEAFF. Here the CDR3 DNA reads TGTGCCGAAATACTAGGGGGGTTTGAAGCTTTCTTT. Full variable domain (missing parts from reference TRBV7-2 and TRBJ1-1): GAGVSQSPSNKVTEKGKDVELRCDPISGHTALYWYRQSLGQGLEFLIYFQGNSAPDKSGLPSDRFSAERTGGSVSTLTIQRTQQEDSAVYLCAEILGGFEAFFGQGTRLTVV.

This clonotype showed up many times. The V and J genes are TRBV5-4 and TRBJ2-1; D possibly corresponds to TRBD1 (5 bases). CDR1 and CDR2 from the germline V gene are SGHNT and YYREEE (reference sequence). The CDR3 is 16 residues long. The V and J ends lost 2 bases and 4 bases respectively, with 16 bases between them. As DNA, the CDR3 is TGTGCCAGCAGCTTTGACGGAAAGGGGAAATACAATGAGCAGTTCTTC. It codes for CASSFDGKGKYNEQFF.

This clonotype is judged medium-sized. This chain uses TRBV7-6 with TRBJ2-7; TRBD1 or TRBD2 may be the D gene (5 bases each). V lost 5 bases and J lost 3, with 11 bases in between. CDR3 size: 13 residues. The germline V gene encodes CDR1 SGHVS and CDR2 FNYEAQ. The CDR3 loop reads CASSLGTFYEQYF. The CDR3 coding sequence is TGTGCCAGCAGCCTAGGGACCTTCTACGAGCAGTACTTC.

This clonotype was counted many times. The gene calls are TRBV2 and TRBJ2-5; TRBD1 might be the D (6 bases). CDR3 size: 13 residues. Germline CDR1 is SNHLY and CDR2 is FYNNEI. Trimming stripped 8 bases from V and 3 bases from J, with 13 bases between. CDR3 sequence reads: CASGGQWKETQYF. The CDR3 nucleotides read TGTGCCAGCGGTGGACAGTGGAAAGAGACCCAGTACTTC.

This clonotype was counted a few times. The CDR3 DNA sequence: TGCAGCGTCGCCGGACAGGGGAACACTGAAGCTTTCTTT. As protein: CSVAGQGNTEAFF. This rearrangement joins TRBV29-1 to TRBJ1-1; 8 bases fit TRBD1. Germline-derived CDR1 and CDR2 are SQVTM and ANQGSEA. Germline trimming cut 6 bases from V and 1 base from J; bases unmatched to any gene: 4. The CDR3 is 13 amino acids. The whole variable domain, remainder taken from reference TRBV29-1 and TRBJ1-1, is SAVISQKPSRDICQRGTSLTIQCQVDSQVTMMFWYRQQPGQSLTLIATANQGSEATYESGFVIDKFPISRPNLTFSTLTVSNMSPEDSSIYLCSVAGQGNTEAFFGQGTRLTVV.

This clonotype was seen more than once but under ten times. This rearrangement joins TRBV10-3 to TRBJ2-7, with D unresolved. The CDR3 covers 13 residues. Looked up from germline, CDR1 is ENHRY and CDR2 is SYGVKD. Deletions cut 4 bases from V and 2 bases from J, with 9 bases between. The chain's CDR3 is CAISASPPYEQYF. Here the CDR3 DNA reads TGTGCCATCAGTGCCTCCCCCCCCTACGAGCAGTACTTC.

This clonotype showed up just a few times. This chain joins TRBV25-1 and TRBJ2-7; 12 bases align to TRBD1. J lost 9 bases, V lost 10 bases, and 10 bases had no gene match. Germline V gene lookup returns CDR1 MGHDK and CDR2 SYGVNS. The length of the CDR3 is 13 residues. CDR3 residues: CATRGQGAPGQYF. Written as DNA, the CDR3 is TGTGCCACCCGGGGACAGGGGGCGCCCGGGCAGTACTTC.

This chain links TRBV27 with TRBJ1-2, with 9 bases lining up with TRBD1. V was clipped by 4 bases and J by 3 bases; unmatched bases: 3. The CDR3 is made up of 14 amino acids. CDR1 is MNHEY and CDR2 is SMNVEV in the germline V gene (reference sequence). CDR3 loop: CASSSGQGHYGYTF. The CDR3 nucleotides read TGTGCCAGCAGTTCGGGACAGGGCCACTATGGCTACACCTTC.

The rearrangement links TRBV19 to TRBJ1-3; no firm D call. V shed 4 bases and J shed 7 bases, with 14 bases lying between them. Germline CDR1 reads LNHDA; CDR2 reads SQIVND (reference sequence). This CDR3 has 14 residues. The CDR3 DNA is TGTGCCAGTAGTAGTATTTCTTCTACGAACACCATATATTTT. Translation: CASSSISSTNTIYF.

This clonotype was seen repeatedly, ten times or more. The chain carries TRBV6-1 and TRBJ1-1; D is ambiguous. In germline, CDR1 is MNHNS, CDR2 SASEGT. The CDR3 loop spans 13 amino acids. V lost 2 bases, J lost 1 base, and 5 bases lay in between. The CDR3 is CASSETRNTEAFF. The CDR3 DNA is TGTGCCAGCAGTGAAACCCGGAACACTGAAGCTTTCTTT.

This clonotype was detected ten times or more. V and J are TRBV29-1 and TRBJ1-1; D gene unclear. The CDR3 loop spans 14 amino acids. The V gene's germline CDR1 is SQVTM and CDR2 ANQGSEA. The V and J ends lost 4 bases and 0 bases respectively, with 12 bases between them. The CDR3 region has the DNA TGCAGCGTTGCCCCCCAACCGTTGAACACTGAAGCTTTCTTT. It yields the protein CSVAPQPLNTEAFF.

At least ten counts were recorded for this clonotype. V and J are TRBV7-2 and TRBJ1-1; 7 nucleotides align to TRBD1. The V segment lost 1 base and the J segment 4 bases; nucleotides outside the gene matches: 6. CDR3 length equals 15 residues. Germline V gives CDR1 SGHTA, CDR2 FQGNSA. The chain's CDR3 is CASSLVLGGITEAFF. The CDR3 DNA sequence: TGTGCCAGCAGCTTAGTGTTAGGGGGCATCACTGAAGCTTTCTTT.

On this clonotype: Possible read error: a much larger clone is one base away. The V and J genes are TRBV7-9 and TRBJ1-1; 7 bases are a match to TRBD1. V gave up 2 bases and J gave up 6 bases; unmatched junction bases: 12. The CDR3 extends over 16 amino acids. Germline CDR1 is SEHNR and CDR2 is FQNEAQ (reference sequence). CDR3 loop: CASSLYSHNRGAEAFF. In nucleotides, the CDR3 is TGTGCCAGCAGCTTATACTCGCATAACAGGGGCGCTGAAGCTTTCTTT.

In its sample, this clonotype was seen many times. The J gene is TRBJ1-6, the V gene TRBV20-1; D may be TRBD1 (6 bases). Looked up from germline, CDR1 is DFQATT and CDR2 is SNEGSKA (reference sequence). The CDR3 runs 16 residues. V lost 1 base and J lost 5, with 15 bases in between. Here the CDR3 reads CSARVGQFANNSPLHF. The DNA of the CDR3 is TGCAGTGCTAGAGTAGGACAGTTCGCCAATAATTCACCCCTCCACTTT.